This TCR beta chain was sequenced for a study of blood T cells in healthy people across ages. Study results and limitations: Possibly, changes in expanded clonotypes were confounded because donor CMV status was unknown.

Sample-barcoded 5' priming and a J-beta primer mix drove a second PCR of about 6 to 11 cycles. TCRdb called the 5' RACE reads again in MiXCR, with one record for every CDR3 protein. The data hold about 930,000 distinct CDR3 sequences, with approximately 32% observed a single time. CDR3 size: 16 residues. Germline V gene lookup returns CDR1 SGHKS and CDR2 YYEKEE (reference sequence). With 1 base removed from V and 5 bases from J, the gap between germline ends came to 18 bases. Points on this clonotype: Its antigen is unidentified.

These data were also filed under a second study, of T cells of mothers and their children. That source notes: Reads recorded for TCR beta CDR3 numbered over 10 million per mother and about 3 million per child.

V gene TRBV5-5 combines with J gene TRBJ1-2; the D is unclear. The TCR comes from a woman between 40 and 55 years old in good health. Specimen: blood. CDR3 protein: CASSLFSSGAEYGYTF. The CDR3 DNA is TGTGCCAGCAGCTTGTTTTCGTCAGGCGCTGAATATGGCTACACCTTC.